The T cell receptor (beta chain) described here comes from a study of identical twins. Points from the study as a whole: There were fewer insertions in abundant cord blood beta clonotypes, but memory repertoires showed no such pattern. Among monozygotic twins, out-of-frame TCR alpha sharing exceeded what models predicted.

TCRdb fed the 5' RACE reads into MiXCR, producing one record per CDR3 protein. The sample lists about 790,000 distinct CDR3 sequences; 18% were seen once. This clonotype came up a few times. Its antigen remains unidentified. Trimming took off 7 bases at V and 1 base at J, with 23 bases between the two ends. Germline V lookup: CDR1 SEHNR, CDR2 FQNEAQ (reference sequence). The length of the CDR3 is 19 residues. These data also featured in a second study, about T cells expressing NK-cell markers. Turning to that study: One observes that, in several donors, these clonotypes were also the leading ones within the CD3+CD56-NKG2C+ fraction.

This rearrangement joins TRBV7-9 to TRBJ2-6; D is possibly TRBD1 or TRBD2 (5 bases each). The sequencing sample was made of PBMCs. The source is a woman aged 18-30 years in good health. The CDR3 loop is CASTRGAQAIRSGANVLTF. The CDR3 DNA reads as TGTGCCAGCACGCGAGGGGCGCAGGCCATTAGGTCTGGGGCCAACGTCCTGACTTTC. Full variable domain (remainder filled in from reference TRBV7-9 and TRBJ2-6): DTGVSQNPRHKITKRGQNVTFRCDPISEHNRLYWYRQTLGQGPEFLTYFQNEAQLEKSRLLSDRFSAERPKGSFSTLEIQRTEQGDSAMYLCASTRGAQAIRSGANVLTFGAGSRLTVL.